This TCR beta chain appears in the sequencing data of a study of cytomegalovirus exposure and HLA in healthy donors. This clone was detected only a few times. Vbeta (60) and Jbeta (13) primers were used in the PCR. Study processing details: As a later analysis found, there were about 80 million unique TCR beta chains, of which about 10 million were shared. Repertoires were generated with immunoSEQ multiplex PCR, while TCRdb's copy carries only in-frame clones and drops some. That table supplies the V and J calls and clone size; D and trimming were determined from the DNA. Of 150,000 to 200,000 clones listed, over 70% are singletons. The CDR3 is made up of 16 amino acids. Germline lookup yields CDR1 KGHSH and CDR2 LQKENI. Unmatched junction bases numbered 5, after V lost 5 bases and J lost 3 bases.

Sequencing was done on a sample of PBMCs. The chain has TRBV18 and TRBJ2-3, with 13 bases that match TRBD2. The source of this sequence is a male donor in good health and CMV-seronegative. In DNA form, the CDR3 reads TGTGCCAGCTCATCCGGACTAGCGGGAGAAACAGATACGCAGTATTTT. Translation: CASSSGLAGETDTQYF.